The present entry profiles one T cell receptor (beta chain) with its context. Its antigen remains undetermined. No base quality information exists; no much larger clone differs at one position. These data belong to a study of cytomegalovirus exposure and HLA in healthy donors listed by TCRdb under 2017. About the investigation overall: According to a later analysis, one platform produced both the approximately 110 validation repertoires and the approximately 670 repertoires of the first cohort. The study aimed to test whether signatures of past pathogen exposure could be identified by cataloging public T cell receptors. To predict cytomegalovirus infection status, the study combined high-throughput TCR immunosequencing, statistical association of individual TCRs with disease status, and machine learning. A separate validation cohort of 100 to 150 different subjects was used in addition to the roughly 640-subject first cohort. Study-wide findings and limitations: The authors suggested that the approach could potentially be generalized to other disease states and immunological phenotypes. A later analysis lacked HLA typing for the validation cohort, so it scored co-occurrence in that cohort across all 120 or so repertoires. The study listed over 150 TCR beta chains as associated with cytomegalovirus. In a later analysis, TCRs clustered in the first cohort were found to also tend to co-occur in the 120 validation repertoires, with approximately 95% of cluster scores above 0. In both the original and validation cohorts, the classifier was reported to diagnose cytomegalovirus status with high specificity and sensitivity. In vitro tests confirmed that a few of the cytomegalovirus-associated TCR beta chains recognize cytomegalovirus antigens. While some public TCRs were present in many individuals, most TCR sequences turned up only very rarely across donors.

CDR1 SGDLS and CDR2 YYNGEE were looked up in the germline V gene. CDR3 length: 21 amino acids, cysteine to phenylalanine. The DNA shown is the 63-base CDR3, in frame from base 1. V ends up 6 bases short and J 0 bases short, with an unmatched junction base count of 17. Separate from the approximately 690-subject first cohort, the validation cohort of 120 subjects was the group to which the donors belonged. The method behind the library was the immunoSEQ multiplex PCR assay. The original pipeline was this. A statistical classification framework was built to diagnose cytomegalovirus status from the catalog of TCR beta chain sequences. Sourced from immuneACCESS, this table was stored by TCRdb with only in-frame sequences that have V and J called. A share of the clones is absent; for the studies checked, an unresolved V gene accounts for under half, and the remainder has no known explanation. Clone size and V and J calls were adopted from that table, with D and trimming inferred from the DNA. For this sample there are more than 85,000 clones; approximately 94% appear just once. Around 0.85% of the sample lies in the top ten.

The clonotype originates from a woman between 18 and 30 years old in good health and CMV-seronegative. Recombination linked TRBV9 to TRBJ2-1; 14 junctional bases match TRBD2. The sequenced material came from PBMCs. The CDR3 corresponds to CASTPTGLAGGPMISYNEQFF. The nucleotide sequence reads TGTGCCAGCACCCCCACCGGACTAGCGGGGGGCCCGATGATCTCCTACAATGAGCAGTTCTTC.